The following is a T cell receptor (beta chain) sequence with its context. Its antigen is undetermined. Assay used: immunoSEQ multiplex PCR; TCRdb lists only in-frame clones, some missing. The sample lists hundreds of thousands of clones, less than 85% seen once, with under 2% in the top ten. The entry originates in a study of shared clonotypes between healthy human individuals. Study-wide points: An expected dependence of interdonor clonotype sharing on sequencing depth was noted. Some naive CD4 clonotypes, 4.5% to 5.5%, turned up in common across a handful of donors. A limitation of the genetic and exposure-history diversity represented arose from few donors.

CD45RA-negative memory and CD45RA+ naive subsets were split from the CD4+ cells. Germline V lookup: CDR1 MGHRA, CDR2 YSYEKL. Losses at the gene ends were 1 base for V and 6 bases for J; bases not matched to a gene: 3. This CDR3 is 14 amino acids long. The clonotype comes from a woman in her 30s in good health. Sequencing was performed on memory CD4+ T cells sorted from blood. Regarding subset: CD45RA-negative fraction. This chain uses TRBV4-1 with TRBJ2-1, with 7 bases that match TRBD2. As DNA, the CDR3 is TGCGCCAGCAGCCAAGCGGCGGGAGTCAATGAGCAGTTCTTC. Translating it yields CASSQAAGVNEQFF.